This entry lists 27 T cell receptor beta chains sequenced from one sample in a study of blood T cell repertoires in COVID-19. Using immunoSEQ multiplex PCR, the repertoire was profiled, and TCRdb retains in-frame clones only, with some absent. The sample consists of some 81,000 clones, about 92% of them appearing once. The specimen sequenced was peripheral blood. The receptors were sampled from a woman aged 45-59 years in a cohort sampled during active COVID-19.

The genes are TRBV3-1 (or the pseudogene TRBV3-2) and TRBJ1-2, with D tentatively TRBD1 (5 bases). The V gene lost 3 bases and the J gene lost 3 bases, with 8 bases spanning the gap. The CDR3 length is 13 residues. In germline, CDR1 is LGHDT, CDR2 YNNKEL (reference sequence). The CDR3 DNA follows: TGTGCCAGCAGCCAGCAGGGTGACTATGGCTACACCTTC. It yields the protein CASSQQGDYGYTF.

The CDR3 is CASSIYRDSNQPQHF. The CDR3 coding sequence is TGTGCCAGTAGTATATACAGGGATAGCAATCAGCCCCAGCATTTT. V and J are TRBV19 and TRBJ1-5; a possible D gene is TRBD1 (6 bases). V lost 2 bases to trimming and J lost 0 bases, with 8 bases between them. The V gene's germline CDR1 is LNHDA and CDR2 SQIVND (reference sequence). The CDR3 totals 15 residues.

The gene calls are TRBV24-1 and TRBJ2-5; 11 positions agree with TRBD1. The CDR3 runs 15 residues. The V gene end was trimmed by 5 bases and the J gene end by 3 bases; junction bases not matched to a gene: 4. Germline V gives CDR1 KGHDR, CDR2 SFDVKD. This chain's CDR3 is CATSVGTGGEETQYF. CDR3 coding DNA: TGTGCCACCAGTGTTGGGACAGGGGGAGAAGAGACCCAGTACTTC.

The V gene is TRBV5-4, the J gene TRBJ2-7; 8 nucleotides align to TRBD1. The CDR3 spans 14 residues. Per the germline V gene, CDR1 is SGHNT and CDR2 is YYREEE (reference sequence). Losses at the gene ends were 0 bases for V and 5 bases for J; bases not matched to a gene: 4. The CDR3 DNA sequence: TGTGCCAGCAGCTTGGGACAGGGGAGAGACGAGCAGTACTTC. Amino acids: CASSLGQGRDEQYF.

A single count supports this clone. J is TRBJ2-1 and V is TRBV6-5; maybe TRBD2 (6 bases). The CDR3 totals 14 residues. CDR1 is MNHEY and CDR2 is SVGAGI in the germline V gene. Trimming removed 7 bases from V and 7 bases from J, with 17 bases in between. In DNA, the CDR3 is TGTGCCAGCATCCGGGAGACGGATTCGAATGAGCAGTTCTTC. This sequence encodes CASIRETDSNEQFF.

This chain joins TRBV7-9 and TRBJ2-4; 11 positions match TRBD1. Trimming at V came to 5 bases and at J to 0 bases, leaving 12 bases not matched to a gene. This CDR3 has 19 amino acids. Germline V lookup: CDR1 SEHNR, CDR2 FQNEAQ (reference sequence). CDR3 nucleotides: TGTGCCAGCAGCCCCGGGACAGGGGGGTCTACACTAGCCAAAAACATTCAGTACTTC. This encodes CASSPGTGGSTLAKNIQYF. Filled out from reference TRBV7-9 and TRBJ2-4, the complete variable domain reads DTGVSQNPRHKITKRGQNVTFRCDPISEHNRLYWYRQTLGQGPEFLTYFQNEAQLEKSRLLSDRFSAERPKGSFSTLEIQRTEQGDSAMYLCASSPGTGGSTLAKNIQYFGAGTRLSVL.

This chain joins TRBV19 and TRBJ1-2; TRBD1 is a possible D gene (5 bases). Trimming pared 3 bases from V and 4 bases from J, leaving 15 bases between. Looked up from germline, CDR1 is LNHDA and CDR2 is SQIVND (reference sequence). This CDR3 region has 15 residues. The CDR3 here is CASSISGMKAYGYTF. The CDR3 DNA follows: TGTGCCAGTAGTATTTCAGGGATGAAGGCCTATGGCTACACCTTC.

The V and J genes are TRBV30 and TRBJ2-7, with 7 bases identical to TRBD2. The trim removed 1 base at V and 3 bases at J, leaving 3 bases unmatched. Germline loops: CDR1 GTSNPN, CDR2 SVGIG (reference sequence). The length of the CDR3 is 13 residues. CDR3 residues: CAWSGSGGYEQYF. The CDR3 DNA follows: TGTGCCTGGAGTGGCTCGGGGGGCTACGAGCAGTACTTC.

The chain uses TRBV5-1 and TRBJ2-4; 10 bases map to TRBD2. The CDR3 totals 19 residues. The V gene's germline CDR1 is SGHRS and CDR2 YFSETQ. With 9 bases clipped from V and 4 bases from J, the junction kept 22 bases outside the gene matches. CDR3 residues: CATGEFYGPLAGVKNIQYF. CDR3 DNA sequence: TGCGCCACCGGAGAATTTTATGGCCCCCTAGCGGGAGTAAAAAACATTCAGTACTTC.

This chain connects TRBV7-9 to TRBJ2-7; TRBD2 matches 13 bases. With 6 bases clipped from V and 0 bases from J, the junction kept 8 bases outside the gene matches. This CDR3 region has 17 residues. Germline values: CDR1 SEHNR, CDR2 FQNEAQ (reference sequence). CDR3 amino acids: CASSRTSGRGSSYEQYF. CDR3 DNA: TGTGCCAGCAGTCGTACTAGCGGGAGGGGGAGCTCCTACGAGCAGTACTTC.

The genes are TRBV6-4 and TRBJ2-1, with TRBD2 identical over 11 bases. The CDR3 contains 16 residues. CDR1 and CDR2 (germline): MRHNA, SNTAGT. The ends lost 8 bases at V and 4 bases at J; junction bases unmatched: 10. The CDR3: CASSKQGTSGYNEQFF. As DNA, the CDR3 is TGTGCCAGCTCCAAGCAAGGGACTAGCGGTTACAATGAGCAGTTCTTC.

The CDR3 DNA sequence: TGTGCCAGCAGTCCAGGGGCGGGAGCTTACAATGAGCAGTTCTTC. Translation: CASSPGAGAYNEQFF. V gene TRBV3-1 (or the pseudogene TRBV3-2) combines with J gene TRBJ2-1; a weak D match, TRBD2 (7 bases). Germline V CDR1 and CDR2: LGHDT, YNNKEL (reference sequence). The CDR3 has 15 amino acids. V shed 6 bases and J shed 4 bases, with 16 bases lying between them.

The chain employs TRBV6-5 and TRBJ2-1; 10 bases are a match to TRBD1. The CDR3 totals 16 residues. In germline, CDR1 is MNHEY, CDR2 SVGAGI. Germline trimming cut 1 base from V and 4 bases from J; bases unmatched to any gene: 4. The CDR3, as DNA: TGTGCCAGCAGTTACTTATCGGGACAGGGGTACAATGAGCAGTTCTTC. This codes for CASSYLSGQGYNEQFF.

The V call is TRBV5-1, the J call TRBJ2-7, with D possibly matching TRBD1 (7 bases). This CDR3 region has 14 residues. V gave up 0 bases and J gave up 4 bases, with 11 bases separating them. The germline CDR1 and CDR2 sequences are SGHRS and YFSETQ. CDR3 in amino acids: CASSLGSGGYEQYF. In DNA, the CDR3 is TGCGCCAGCAGCTTGGGTTCAGGGGGGTACGAGCAGTACTTC.

The chain links TRBV2 to TRBJ2-1; maybe TRBD2 (5 bases). CDR1 SNHLY and CDR2 FYNNEI come from the germline V gene. V was pared by 1 base and J by 3 bases, with 16 bases between. The CDR3 is 17 residues long. The DNA for the CDR3 is TGTGCCAGCAGTGAAGGGGGAGTTGGGCTAGGCTACAATGAGCAGTTCTTC. Protein sequence: CASSEGGVGLGYNEQFF. Drawing the rest from reference TRBV2 and TRBJ2-1, the complete variable domain is EPEVTQTPSHQVTQMGQEVILRCVPISNHLYFYWYRQILGQKVEFLVSFYNNEISEKSEIFDDQFSVERPDGSNFTLKIRSTKLEDSAMYFCASSEGGVGLGYNEQFFGPGTRLTVL.

The gene calls are TRBV29-1 and TRBJ2-1; no firm D call. This CDR3 is 12 amino acids long. Trimming left V 2 bases short and J 6 bases short, with 8 bases between. Germline lookup yields CDR1 SQVTM and CDR2 ANQGSEA. The CDR3 is CSVEKESNEQFF. In nucleotides, the CDR3 is TGCAGCGTTGAAAAGGAGTCCAATGAGCAGTTCTTC.

The rearrangement joins TRBV5-1 to TRBJ1-3; tentatively, D is TRBD1 (6 bases). V dropped 4 bases and J dropped 2 bases, with 13 bases sitting between them. The germline CDR1 and CDR2 sequences are SGHRS and YFSETQ. The CDR3 consists of 15 residues. The CDR3 sequence: CASSLQGQTGNTIYF. As DNA, the CDR3 is TGCGCCAGCAGCCTACAGGGTCAGACTGGAAACACCATATATTTT.

The V and J genes are TRBV19 and TRBJ2-2; TRBD1 is a possible D gene (6 bases). Looked up from germline, CDR1 is LNHDA and CDR2 is SQIVND (reference sequence). V was trimmed by 5 bases and J by 5 bases, leaving 9 bases between them. This CDR3 spans 13 amino acids. CDR3 sequence reads: CASSSQGTGELFF. The CDR3 DNA is TGTGCCAGTAGTTCACAGGGAACCGGGGAGCTGTTTTTT.

The chain recombines TRBV5-4 with TRBJ1-3; a possible D gene is TRBD1 (5 bases). The CDR3 sequence is 15 residues long. Trimming cost V 0 bases and J 4 bases, with 11 bases left between them. Germline V lookup: CDR1 SGHNT, CDR2 YYREEE (reference sequence). The CDR3 bases are TGTGCCAGCAGCTTGGCCGCGGGGCGGGGAAACACCATATATTTT. Amino acids: CASSLAAGRGNTIYF.

V usage is TRBV9 and J usage is TRBJ2-1; TRBD2 agrees at 12 bases. The CDR3 is made up of 17 amino acids. Germline CDR1 is SGDLS and CDR2 is YYNGEE. After removal of 8 bases from V and 6 bases from J, the junction contained 15 bases not matched to a gene. CDR3 amino acids: CASHPEGLAGGPNEQFF. CDR3 bases: TGTGCCAGTCACCCCGAAGGGCTAGCGGGAGGGCCCAATGAGCAGTTCTTC.

This chain joins TRBV4-2 and TRBJ2-7; no firm D call. CDR1 and CDR2 (germline): LGHNA, YNFKEQ. V lost 0 bases, J lost 0 bases, and 6 bases lay in between. CDR3 length equals 14 residues. The CDR3 sequence is CASSQEASSYEQYF. DNA of the CDR3: TGTGCCAGCAGCCAAGAGGCTAGCTCCTACGAGCAGTACTTC.

This sequence joins TRBV9 and TRBJ2-3; 8 bases agree with TRBD2. V gave up 2 bases and J gave up 3 bases; unmatched junction bases: 8. The CDR3 has 16 amino acids. Germline lookup yields CDR1 SGDLS and CDR2 YYNGEE. The CDR3 region has the DNA TGTGCCAGCAGCGTCGAGCGGGAGATGAGTACAGATACGCAGTATTTT. Translating gives CASSVEREMSTDTQYF. Using reference TRBV9 and TRBJ2-3 for the parts outside the CDR3, the full variable domain is DSGVTQTPKHLITATGQRVTLRCSPRSGDLSVYWYQQSLDQGLQFLIQYYNGEERAKGNILERFSAQQFPDLHSELNLSSLELGDSALYFCASSVEREMSTDTQYFGPGTRLTVL.

V usage is TRBV19 and J usage is TRBJ2-5, with 9 bases identical to TRBD1. Germline V gene lookup returns CDR1 LNHDA and CDR2 SQIVND (reference sequence). V trimming: 8 bases; J trimming: 6 bases; junction bases outside the gene matches: 4. There are 12 residues in the CDR3. CDR3 protein: CASGGQGKTQYF. The DNA for the CDR3 is TGTGCCAGTGGGGGACAGGGAAAGACCCAGTACTTC. The variable domain in full, with the rest retrieved from reference TRBV19 and TRBJ2-5, is DGGITQSPKYLFRKEGQNVTLSCEQNLNHDAMYWYRQDPGQGLRLIYYSQIVNDFQKGDIAEGYSVSREKKESFPLTVTSAQKNPTAFYLCASGGQGKTQYFGPGTRLLVL.

This chain connects TRBV27 to TRBJ2-7; D is possibly TRBD1 (6 bases). The CDR3 totals 15 residues. Germline-derived CDR1 and CDR2 are MNHEY and SMNVEV (reference sequence). The V end was cut by 2 bases, the J end by 1 base, with 12 bases between. The CDR3 region has the DNA TGTGCCAGCAGTTTAGGGACACCGGGGTCCTACGAGCAGTACTTC. Translation: CASSLGTPGSYEQYF.

V usage is TRBV30 and J usage is TRBJ2-7, with 7 bases fitting TRBD1. This CDR3 is built from 12 residues. Per germline, CDR1 GTSNPN and CDR2 SVGIG (reference sequence). The V and J ends lost 6 bases and 6 bases, in that order; junction bases with no gene match: 8. CDR3 sequence reads: CACLTQGFEQYF. CDR3 sequence (DNA): TGTGCCTGCCTGACACAGGGGTTCGAGCAGTACTTC.

The rearrangement links TRBV30 to TRBJ1-1, with D unresolved. Looked up from germline, CDR1 is GTSNPN and CDR2 is SVGIG (reference sequence). The germline V and J ends were trimmed by 0 bases and 6 bases, with 5 bases remaining between them. There are 11 residues in the CDR3. CDR3 bases: TGTGCCTGGAGTGTATCTGCTGAAGCTTTCTTT. Translated: CAWSVSAEAFF.

The chain combines TRBV5-4 with TRBJ1-2; D ambiguous. Trimming took 4 bases from V and 2 from J, leaving 15 bases between them. Germline loops: CDR1 SGHNT, CDR2 YYREEE (reference sequence). The CDR3 sequence is 15 residues long. The CDR3 DNA is TGTGCCAGCAGCGTCGGGGAGGTGCCCAACTATGGCTACACCTTC. Translating it yields CASSVGEVPNYGYTF.